This T cell receptor (beta chain) stems from a study of blood T cell repertoires in COVID-19. The J segment lost 8 bases and the V segment lost 3 bases, leaving 7 bases of the junction unmatched. In germline, CDR1 is SEHNR, CDR2 FQNEAQ (reference sequence). This CDR3 contains 16 residues. The table came from immunoSEQ multiplex PCR; TCRdb's copy has only in-frame clones and leaves some out. The sample carries 110,000 or so clones, about 85% recorded once. The TCR sequence derives from a man between 60 and 75 years old with acute or convalescent COVID-19. The rearrangement uses TRBV7-9 and TRBJ2-1; 13 nucleotides line up with TRBD2. What was sequenced was peripheral blood. The CDR3 coding sequence is TGTGCCAGCAGCTTTGGACTAGCGGGAGTTGGCGATGAGCAGTTCTTC. Protein product: CASSFGLAGVGDEQFF.